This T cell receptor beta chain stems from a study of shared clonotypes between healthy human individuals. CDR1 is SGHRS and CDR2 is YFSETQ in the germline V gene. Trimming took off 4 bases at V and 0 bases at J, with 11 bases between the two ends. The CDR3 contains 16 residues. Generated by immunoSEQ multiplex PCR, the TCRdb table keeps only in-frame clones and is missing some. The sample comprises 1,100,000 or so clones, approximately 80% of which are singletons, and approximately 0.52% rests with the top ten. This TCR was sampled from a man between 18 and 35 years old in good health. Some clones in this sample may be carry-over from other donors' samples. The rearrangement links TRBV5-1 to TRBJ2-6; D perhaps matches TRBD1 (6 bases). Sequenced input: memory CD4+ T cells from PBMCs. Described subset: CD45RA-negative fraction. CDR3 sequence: CASSPTGVSGANVLTF. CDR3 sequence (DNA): TGCGCCAGCAGCCCGACAGGAGTCTCTGGGGCCAACGTCCTGACTTTC.